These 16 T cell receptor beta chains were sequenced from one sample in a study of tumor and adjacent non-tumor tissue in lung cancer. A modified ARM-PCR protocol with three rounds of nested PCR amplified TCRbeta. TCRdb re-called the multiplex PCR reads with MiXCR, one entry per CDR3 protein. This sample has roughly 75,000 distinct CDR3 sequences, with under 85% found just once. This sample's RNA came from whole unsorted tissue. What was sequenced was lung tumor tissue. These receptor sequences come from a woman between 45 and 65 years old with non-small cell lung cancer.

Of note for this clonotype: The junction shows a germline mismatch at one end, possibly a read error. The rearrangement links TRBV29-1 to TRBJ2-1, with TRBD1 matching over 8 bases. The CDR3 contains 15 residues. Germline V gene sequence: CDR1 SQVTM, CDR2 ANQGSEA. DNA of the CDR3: TGCAGTGTTGATTCTCCCGGACAGGGAAGGGGTGAGCAGTTCTTC. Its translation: CSVDSPGQGRGEQFF.

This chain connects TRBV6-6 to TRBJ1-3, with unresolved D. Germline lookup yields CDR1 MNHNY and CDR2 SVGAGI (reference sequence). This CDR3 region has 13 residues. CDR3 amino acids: CARSYDSGNTIYF. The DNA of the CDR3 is TGTGCAAGAAGTTACGATTCTGGAAACACCATATATTTT.

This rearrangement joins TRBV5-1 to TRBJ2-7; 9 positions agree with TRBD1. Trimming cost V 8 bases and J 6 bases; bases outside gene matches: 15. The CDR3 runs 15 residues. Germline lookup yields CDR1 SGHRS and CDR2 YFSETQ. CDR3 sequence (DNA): TGCGCCAGATGCCTCAACGGACAGGGGATAGGCGAGCAGTACTTC. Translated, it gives CARCLNGQGIGEQYF.

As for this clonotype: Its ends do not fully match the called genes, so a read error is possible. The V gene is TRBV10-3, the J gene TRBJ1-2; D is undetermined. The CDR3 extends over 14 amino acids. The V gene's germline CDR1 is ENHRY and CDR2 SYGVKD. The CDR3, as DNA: TGTACCATCAGTGAGTCGGATACAACCTATGGCTACACCTTC. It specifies CTISESDTTYGYTF.

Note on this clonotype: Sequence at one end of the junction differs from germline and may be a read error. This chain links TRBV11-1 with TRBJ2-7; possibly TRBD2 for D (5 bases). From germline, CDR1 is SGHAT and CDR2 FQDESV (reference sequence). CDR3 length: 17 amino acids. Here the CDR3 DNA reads TGTGCCAGCAGCTGGGAAAATCCGGAGGCTCACTCGTACGAGCGGTACTTC. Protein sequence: CASSWENPEAHSYERYF.

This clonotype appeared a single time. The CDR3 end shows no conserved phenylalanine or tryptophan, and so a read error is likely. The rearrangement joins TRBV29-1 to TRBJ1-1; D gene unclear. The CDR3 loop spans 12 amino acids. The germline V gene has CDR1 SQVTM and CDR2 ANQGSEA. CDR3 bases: TGCAGCGTGGTGACGGGGAACACTGGAGCTTTCTCT. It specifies CSVVTGNTGAFS.

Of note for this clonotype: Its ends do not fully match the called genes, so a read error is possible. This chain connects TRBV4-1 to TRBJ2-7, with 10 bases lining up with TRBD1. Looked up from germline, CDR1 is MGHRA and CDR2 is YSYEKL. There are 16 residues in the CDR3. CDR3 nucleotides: TGCACCAGCAGCCCCTTCCGGGACAGGGGTAACTACGAGCAGTACTTC. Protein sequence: CTSSPFRDRGNYEQYF.

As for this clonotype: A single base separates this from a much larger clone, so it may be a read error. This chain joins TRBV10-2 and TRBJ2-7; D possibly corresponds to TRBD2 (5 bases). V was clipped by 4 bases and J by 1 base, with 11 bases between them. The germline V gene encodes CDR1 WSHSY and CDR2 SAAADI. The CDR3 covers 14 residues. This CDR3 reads CASSGELLSYEQYF. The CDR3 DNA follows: TGCGCCAGCAGTGGGGAGCTTTTATCCTACGAGCAGTACTTC.

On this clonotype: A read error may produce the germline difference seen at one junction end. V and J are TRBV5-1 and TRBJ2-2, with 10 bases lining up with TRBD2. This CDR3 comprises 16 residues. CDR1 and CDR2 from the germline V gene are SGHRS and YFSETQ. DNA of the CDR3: TGCGCCAGCAGCTTGATGACTAGCGGGTTGGTCGGGGAGCTGTTGTTT. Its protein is CASSLMTSGLVGELLF.

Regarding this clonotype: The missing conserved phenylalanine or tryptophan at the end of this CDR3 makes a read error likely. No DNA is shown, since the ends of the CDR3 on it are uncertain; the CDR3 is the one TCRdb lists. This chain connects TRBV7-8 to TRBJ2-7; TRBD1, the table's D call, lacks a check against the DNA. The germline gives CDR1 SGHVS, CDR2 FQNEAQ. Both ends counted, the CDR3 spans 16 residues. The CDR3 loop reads CASSQPRRAEVYQQCI.

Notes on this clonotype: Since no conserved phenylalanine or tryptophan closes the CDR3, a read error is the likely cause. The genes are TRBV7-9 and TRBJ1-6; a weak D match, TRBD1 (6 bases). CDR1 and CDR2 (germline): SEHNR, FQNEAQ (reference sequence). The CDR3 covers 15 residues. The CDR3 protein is CANSIQGSDNSPLHS. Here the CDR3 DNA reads TGTGCCAACAGCATACAGGGATCTGATAATTCACCCCTCCACTCT.

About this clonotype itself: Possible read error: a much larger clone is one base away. The CDR3 spells CASSKLADGACEQYF. In DNA form, the CDR3 reads TGTGCCAGCAGCAAACTAGCGGATGGCGCCTGCGAGCAGTACTTC. The V gene is TRBV6-4, the J gene TRBJ2-7, with 8 nucleotides matching TRBD2. Per germline, CDR1 MRHNA and CDR2 SNTAGT. Unmatched junction bases numbered 13, after V lost 6 bases and J lost 6 bases. This CDR3 spans 15 amino acids.

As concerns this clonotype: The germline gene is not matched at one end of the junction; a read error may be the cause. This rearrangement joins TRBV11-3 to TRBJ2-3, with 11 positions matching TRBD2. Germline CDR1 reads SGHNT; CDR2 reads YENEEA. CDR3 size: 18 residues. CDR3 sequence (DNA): TGTGCCAGCAGCTTAGGACTAGCGGGAACATGGGGCACAGATACGCAGTGTTTT. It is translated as CASSLGLAGTWGTDTQCF.

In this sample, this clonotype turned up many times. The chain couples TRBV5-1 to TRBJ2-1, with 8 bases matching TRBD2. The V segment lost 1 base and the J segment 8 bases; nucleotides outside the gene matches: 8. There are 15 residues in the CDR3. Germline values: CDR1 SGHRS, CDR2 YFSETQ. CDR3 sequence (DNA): TGCGCCAGCAGCTTGTCGGGAGGGCTAGAATATGAGCAGTTCTTC. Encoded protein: CASSLSGGLEYEQFF.

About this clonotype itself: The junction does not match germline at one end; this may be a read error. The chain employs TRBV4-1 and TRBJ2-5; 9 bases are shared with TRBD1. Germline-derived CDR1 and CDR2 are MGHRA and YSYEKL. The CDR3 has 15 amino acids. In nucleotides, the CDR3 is TGCGCCAGCAGCCGACCGGGACAGGGCAAGGAGAGCCAGTACTTC. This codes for CASSRPGQGKESQYF.

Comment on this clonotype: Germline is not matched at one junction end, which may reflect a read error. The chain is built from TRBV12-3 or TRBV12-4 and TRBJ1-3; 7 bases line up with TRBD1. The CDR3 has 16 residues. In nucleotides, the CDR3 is TGTGCCGGCAGCTATACGGACAGGTTCTTTGGAAACACCATATATTTT. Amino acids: CAGSYTDRFFGNTIYF.